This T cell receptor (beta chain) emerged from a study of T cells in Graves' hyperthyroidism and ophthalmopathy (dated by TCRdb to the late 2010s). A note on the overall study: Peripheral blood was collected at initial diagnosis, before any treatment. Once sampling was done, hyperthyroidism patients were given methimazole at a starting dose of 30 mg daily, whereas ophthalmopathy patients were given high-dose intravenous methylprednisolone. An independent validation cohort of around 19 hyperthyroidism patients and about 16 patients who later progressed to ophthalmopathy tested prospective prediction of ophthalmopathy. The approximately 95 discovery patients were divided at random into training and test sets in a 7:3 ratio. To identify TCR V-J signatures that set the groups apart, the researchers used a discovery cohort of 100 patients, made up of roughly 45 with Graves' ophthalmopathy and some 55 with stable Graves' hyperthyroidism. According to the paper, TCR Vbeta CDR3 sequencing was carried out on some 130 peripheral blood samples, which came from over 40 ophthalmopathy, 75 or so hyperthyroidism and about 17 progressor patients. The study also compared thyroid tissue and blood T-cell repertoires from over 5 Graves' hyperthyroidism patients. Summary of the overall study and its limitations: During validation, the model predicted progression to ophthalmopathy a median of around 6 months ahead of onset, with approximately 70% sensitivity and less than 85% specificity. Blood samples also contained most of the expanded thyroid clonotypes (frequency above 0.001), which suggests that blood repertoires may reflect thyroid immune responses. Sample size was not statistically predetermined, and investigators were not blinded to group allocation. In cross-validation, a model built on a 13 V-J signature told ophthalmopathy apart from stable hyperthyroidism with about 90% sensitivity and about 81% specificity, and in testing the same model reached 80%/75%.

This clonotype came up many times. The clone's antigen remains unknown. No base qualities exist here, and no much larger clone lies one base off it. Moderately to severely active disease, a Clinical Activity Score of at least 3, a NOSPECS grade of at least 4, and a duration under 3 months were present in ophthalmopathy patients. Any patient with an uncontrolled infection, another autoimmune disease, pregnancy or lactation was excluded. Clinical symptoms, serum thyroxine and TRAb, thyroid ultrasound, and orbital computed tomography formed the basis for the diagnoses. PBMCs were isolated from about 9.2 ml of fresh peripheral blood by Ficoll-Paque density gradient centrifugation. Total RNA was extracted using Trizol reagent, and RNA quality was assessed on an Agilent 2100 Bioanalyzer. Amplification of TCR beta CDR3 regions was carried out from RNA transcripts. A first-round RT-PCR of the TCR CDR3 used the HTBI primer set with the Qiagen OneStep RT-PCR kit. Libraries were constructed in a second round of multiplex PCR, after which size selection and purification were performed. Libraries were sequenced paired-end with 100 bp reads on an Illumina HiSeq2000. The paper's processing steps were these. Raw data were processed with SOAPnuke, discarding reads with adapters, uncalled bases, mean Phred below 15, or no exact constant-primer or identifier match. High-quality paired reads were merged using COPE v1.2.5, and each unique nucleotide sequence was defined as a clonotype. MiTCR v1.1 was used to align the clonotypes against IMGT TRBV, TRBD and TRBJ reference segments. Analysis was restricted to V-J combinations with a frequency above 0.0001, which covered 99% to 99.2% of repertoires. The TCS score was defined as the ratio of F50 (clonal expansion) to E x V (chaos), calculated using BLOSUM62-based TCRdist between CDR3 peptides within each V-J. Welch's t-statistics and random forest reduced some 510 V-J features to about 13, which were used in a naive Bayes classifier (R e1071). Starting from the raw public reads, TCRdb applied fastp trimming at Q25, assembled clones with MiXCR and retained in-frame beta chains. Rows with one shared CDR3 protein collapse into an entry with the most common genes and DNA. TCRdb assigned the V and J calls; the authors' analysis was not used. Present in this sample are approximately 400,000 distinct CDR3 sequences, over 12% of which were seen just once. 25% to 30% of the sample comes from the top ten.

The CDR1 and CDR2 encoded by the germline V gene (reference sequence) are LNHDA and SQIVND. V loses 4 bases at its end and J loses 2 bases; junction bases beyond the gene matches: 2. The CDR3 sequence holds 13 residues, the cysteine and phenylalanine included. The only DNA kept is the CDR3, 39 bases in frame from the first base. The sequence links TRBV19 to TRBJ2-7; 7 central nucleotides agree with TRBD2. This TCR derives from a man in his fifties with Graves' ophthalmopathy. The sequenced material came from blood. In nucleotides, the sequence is TGTGCCAGTAGTAAGGGGAGGGCCTACGAGCAGTACTTC. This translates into CASSKGRAYEQYF.